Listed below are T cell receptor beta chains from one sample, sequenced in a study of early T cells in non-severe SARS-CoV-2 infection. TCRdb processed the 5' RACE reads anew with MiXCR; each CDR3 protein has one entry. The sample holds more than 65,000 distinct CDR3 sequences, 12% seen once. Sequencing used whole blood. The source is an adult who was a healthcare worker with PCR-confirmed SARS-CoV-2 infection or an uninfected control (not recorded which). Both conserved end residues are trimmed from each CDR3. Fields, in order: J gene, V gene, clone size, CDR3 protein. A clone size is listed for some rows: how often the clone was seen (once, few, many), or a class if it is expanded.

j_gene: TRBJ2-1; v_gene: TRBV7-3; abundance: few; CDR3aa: ASSFSGRARNEQF
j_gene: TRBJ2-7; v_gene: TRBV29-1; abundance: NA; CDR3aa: SVVTSGSIYEQY
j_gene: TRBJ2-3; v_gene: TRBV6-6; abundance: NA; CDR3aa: ASSPTTSTDTQY
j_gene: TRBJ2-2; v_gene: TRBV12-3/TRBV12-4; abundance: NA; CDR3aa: ASSPRTSGAPGELF
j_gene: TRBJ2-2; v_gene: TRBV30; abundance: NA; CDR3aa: AWSLGLENGELF
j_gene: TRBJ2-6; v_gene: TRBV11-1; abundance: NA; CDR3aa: ASSCHRGRESGANVLT
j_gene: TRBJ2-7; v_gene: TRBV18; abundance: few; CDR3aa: ASSRKREQLYEQY
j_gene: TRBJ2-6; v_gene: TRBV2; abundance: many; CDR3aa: ASSRTAVSGANVLT
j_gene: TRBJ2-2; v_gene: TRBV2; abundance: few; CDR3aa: ASKGNTGELF
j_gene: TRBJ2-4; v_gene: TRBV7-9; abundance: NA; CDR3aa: ASSTPGQGNIQY
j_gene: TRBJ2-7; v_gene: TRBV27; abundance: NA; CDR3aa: ASSPTGLAVRYEQY
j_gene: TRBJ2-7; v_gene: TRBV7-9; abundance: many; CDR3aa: ASSLDLGLTSYEQY
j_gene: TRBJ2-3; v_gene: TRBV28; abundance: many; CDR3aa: ASSPDRIRGD
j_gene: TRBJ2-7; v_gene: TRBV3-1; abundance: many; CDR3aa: ASSSTWTSGTYEQY
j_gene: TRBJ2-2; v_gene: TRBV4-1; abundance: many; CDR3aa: ASSQDRTRYGELF
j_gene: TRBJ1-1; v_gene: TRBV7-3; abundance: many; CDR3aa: ASSLSDSTEAF
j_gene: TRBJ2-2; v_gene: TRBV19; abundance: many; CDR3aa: ASSIGGRTTGELF
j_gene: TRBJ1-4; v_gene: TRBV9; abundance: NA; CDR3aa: ASSGLTGVGEKLF
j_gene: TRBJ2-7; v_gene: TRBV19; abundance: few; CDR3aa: ASSIRDSYEQY
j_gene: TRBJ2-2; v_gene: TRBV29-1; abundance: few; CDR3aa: SVDEQNTGELF
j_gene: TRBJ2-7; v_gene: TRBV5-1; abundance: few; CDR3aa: ASRLADTYEQY
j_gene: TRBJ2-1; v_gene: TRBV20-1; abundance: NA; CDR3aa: SASRAGGRNEQF
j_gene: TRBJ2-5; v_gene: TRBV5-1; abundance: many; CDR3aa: ASSLNTGGQETQY
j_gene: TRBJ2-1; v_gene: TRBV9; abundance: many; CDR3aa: ASSVGGTATYNEQF
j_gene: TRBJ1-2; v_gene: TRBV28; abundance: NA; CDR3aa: ASSQGLEGYT
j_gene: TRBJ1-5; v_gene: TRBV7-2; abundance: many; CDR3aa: ASSLVGPGPEPQH
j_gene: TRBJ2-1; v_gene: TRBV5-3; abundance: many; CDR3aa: ARSPRTCTSSYNEQF
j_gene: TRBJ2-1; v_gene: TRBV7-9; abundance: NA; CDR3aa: ASSLAGRTEQF
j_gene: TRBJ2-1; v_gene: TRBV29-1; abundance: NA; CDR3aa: SVEETGGPSSYNEQF
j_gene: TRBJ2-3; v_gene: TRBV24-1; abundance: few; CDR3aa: ATRQPSTDTQY
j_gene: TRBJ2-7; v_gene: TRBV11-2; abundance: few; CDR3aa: ASSLDPQASEQY
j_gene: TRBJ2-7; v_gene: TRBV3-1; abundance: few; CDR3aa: ASSRQSSYEQY
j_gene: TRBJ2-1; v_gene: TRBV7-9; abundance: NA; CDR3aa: ASSPQREGRNEQF
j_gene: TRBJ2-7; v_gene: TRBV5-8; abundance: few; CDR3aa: ASSSPRASGSYEQY
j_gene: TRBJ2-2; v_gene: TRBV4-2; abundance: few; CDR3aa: ASSQYSLLTGELF
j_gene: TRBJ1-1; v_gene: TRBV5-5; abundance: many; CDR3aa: ASSSQTGAGYTEAF
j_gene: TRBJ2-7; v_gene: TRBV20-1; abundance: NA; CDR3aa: SAPGLAGGGSYEQY
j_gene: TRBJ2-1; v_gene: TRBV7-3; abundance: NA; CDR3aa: ASSLGGPNNEQF
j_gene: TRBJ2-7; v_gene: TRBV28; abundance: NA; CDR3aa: ASSLDGVSYEQY
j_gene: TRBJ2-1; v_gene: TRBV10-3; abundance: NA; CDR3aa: ASNRDRDNEQF
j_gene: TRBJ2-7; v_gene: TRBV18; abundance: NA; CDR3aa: ASSPLGDYEQY
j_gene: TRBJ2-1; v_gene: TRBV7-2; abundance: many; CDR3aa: ASSPRLAVRF
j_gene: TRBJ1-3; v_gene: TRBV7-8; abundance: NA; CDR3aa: ASRQYSGNTIY
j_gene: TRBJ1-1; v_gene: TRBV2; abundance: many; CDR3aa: ASRGDSLKAF
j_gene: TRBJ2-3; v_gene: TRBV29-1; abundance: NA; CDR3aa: SVLTDTQY
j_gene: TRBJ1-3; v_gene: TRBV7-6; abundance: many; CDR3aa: ASSLGQGVSENTIY
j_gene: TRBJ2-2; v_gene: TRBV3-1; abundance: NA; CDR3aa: ASSQDMGLAGETGELF
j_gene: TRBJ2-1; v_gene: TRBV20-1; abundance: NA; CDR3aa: SAPQGERPIYNEQF
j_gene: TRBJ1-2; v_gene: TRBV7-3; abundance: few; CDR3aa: ASSLQQGSGYT
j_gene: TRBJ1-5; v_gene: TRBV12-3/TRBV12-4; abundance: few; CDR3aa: ASSQTGTGGMGNQPQH
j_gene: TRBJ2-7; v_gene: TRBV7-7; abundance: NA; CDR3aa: ASSPLTGGSYEQY
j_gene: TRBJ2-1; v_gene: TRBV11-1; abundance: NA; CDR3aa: ASSLALAGGAYNEQF
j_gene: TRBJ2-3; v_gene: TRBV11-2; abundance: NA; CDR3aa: ASSLGDRGTDTQY
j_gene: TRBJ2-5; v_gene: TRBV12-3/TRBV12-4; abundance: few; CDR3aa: ASSQTGSPGTQY
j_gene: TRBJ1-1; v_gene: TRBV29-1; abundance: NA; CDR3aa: SVEAGAMNTEAF